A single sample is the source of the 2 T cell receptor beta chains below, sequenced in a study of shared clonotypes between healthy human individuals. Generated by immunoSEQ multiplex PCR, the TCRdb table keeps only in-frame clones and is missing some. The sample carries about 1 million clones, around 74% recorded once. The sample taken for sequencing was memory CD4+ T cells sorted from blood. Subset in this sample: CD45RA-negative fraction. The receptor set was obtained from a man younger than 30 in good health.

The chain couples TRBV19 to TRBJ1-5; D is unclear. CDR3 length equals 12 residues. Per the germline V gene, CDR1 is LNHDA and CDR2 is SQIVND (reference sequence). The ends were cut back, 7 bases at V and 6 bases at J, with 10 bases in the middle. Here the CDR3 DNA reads TGTGCCAGTACCGGTGTGGGTCAGCCCCAGCATTTT. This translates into CASTGVGQPQHF.

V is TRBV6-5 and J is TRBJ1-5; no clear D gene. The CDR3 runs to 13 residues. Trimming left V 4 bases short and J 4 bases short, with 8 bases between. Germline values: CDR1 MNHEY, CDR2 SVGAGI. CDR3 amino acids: CASSSELNQPQHF. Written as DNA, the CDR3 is TGTGCCAGCAGTTCCGAGCTAAATCAGCCCCAGCATTTT.